This TCR beta chain was sequenced for a study of T-cell memory formation after mild COVID-19. This clonotype was counted a few times. Antigen unknown. TCRdb itself ran the 5' RACE reads through MiXCR, one entry per CDR3 protein. The sample lists fewer than 200,000 distinct CDR3 sequences, roughly 23% occurring once. Study observations and caveats: Still unconfirmed is whether the second-wave clones peaking on day 37 recognized SARS-CoV-2. Of the contracting clones, CD4+ ones lay mainly in CM and EM, and CD8+ ones in EMRA. Clones contracting across day 15 to 85 had a balanced CD4/CD8 profile; later expanding clones leaned CD4+.

The CDR3 contains 13 residues. Germline values: CDR1 SQVTM, CDR2 ANQGSEA. The ends were cut back, 4 bases at V and 1 base at J, with 9 bases in the middle. The chain carries TRBV29-1 and TRBJ2-3, with D possibly being TRBD1 or TRBD2 (5 bases each). The specimen sequenced was PBMCs or a T cell subset sorted from them (not recorded which). The TCR was taken from an adult woman who had mild COVID-19 (a few samples of this study predate the infection). Cell type and time point are not known. CDR3 sequence: CSVGDGGTDTQYF. The CDR3 DNA reads as TGCAGCGTTGGGGACGGCGGCACAGATACGCAGTATTTT.